Listed here are 20 T cell receptor beta chains from one sample, sequenced in a study of T cell responses to AZD1222 COVID-19 vaccine. Clones were read by immunoSEQ multiplex PCR, and TCRdb kept only the in-frame ones, dropping some. The sample holds 100,000 to 150,000 clones, around 90% seen once. Sequences were derived from peripheral blood, sampled on day 0 of AZD1222 vaccination. These receptors were taken from an adult in good health.

The V call is TRBV2, the J call TRBJ1-4; D is unresolved. The CDR3 contains 14 residues. CDR1 and CDR2 (germline): SNHLY, FYNNEI. V lost 2 bases, J lost 0 bases, and 4 bases lay in between. CDR3 sequence reads: CASSELSTNEKLFF. Written as DNA, the CDR3 is TGTGCCAGCAGTGAACTTTCAACTAATGAAAAACTGTTTTTT. The variable domain in full, with the rest retrieved from reference TRBV2 and TRBJ1-4, is EPEVTQTPSHQVTQMGQEVILRCVPISNHLYFYWYRQILGQKVEFLVSFYNNEISEKSEIFDDQFSVERPDGSNFTLKIRSTKLEDSAMYFCASSELSTNEKLFFGSGTQLSVL.

The CDR3: CASSLSGVSRTEAFF. The CDR3 nucleotides are TGTGCCAGCAGTTTATCAGGGGTGTCGAGGACTGAAGCTTTCTTT. V is TRBV27 and J is TRBJ1-1, with D possibly being TRBD1 (5 bases). The germline V gene encodes CDR1 MNHEY and CDR2 SMNVEV (reference sequence). V lost 0 bases to trimming and J lost 5 bases, with 13 bases between them. The CDR3 covers 15 residues.

V usage is TRBV7-9 and J usage is TRBJ1-5; possibly TRBD1 for D (6 bases). The CDR3 sequence is 15 residues long. The germline V gene has CDR1 SEHNR and CDR2 FQNEAQ (reference sequence). The V and J ends lost 5 bases and 4 bases respectively, with 15 bases between them. In DNA form, the CDR3 reads TGTGCCAGCAGCGTTGGAACAGGGAAAAATCAGCCCCAGCATTTT. It is translated as CASSVGTGKNQPQHF.

The chain is built from TRBV5-6 and TRBJ2-1, with TRBD1 matching 9 bases. The germline gives CDR1 SGHDT, CDR2 YYEEEE. J was trimmed by 4 bases and V by 5 bases; bases with no gene match: 7. The CDR3 runs 15 residues. The CDR3 is CASSSDRGLYNEQFF. DNA of the CDR3: TGTGCCAGCAGTTCTGACAGGGGGTTATACAATGAGCAGTTCTTC.

V usage is TRBV12-3 or TRBV12-4 and J usage is TRBJ1-4; D is ambiguous. V lost 1 base and J lost 6, with 6 bases in between. The CDR3 runs to 13 residues. The CDR3 here is CASSLDSYEKLFF. CDR3 sequence (DNA): TGTGCCAGCAGTTTAGACTCCTATGAAAAACTGTTTTTT.

The V and J genes are TRBV2 and TRBJ1-3; perhaps TRBD1 as D (5 bases). Germline V gene sequence: CDR1 SNHLY, CDR2 FYNNEI. The CDR3 contains 15 residues. V gave up 3 bases and J gave up 0 bases, with 9 bases separating them. Here the CDR3 reads CASSEVGVSGNTIYF. The CDR3 bases are TGTGCCAGCAGTGAGGTGGGGGTCTCTGGAAACACCATATATTTT.

J is TRBJ2-2 and V is TRBV7-3, with 7 bases lining up with TRBD1. The CDR3 loop spans 15 amino acids. CDR1 and CDR2 (germline): SGHTA, FQGTGA. V was clipped by 5 bases and J by 5 bases; unmatched bases: 8. The CDR3 spells CASSPLGQNTGELFF. CDR3 bases: TGTGCCAGCAGCCCGCTGGGACAGAATACCGGGGAGCTGTTTTTT.

This clone was detected only a few times. The chain recombines TRBV2 with TRBJ2-3, with D possibly matching TRBD2 (6 bases). CDR1 and CDR2 from the germline V gene are SNHLY and FYNNEI. This CDR3 region has 14 residues. V lost 4 bases to trimming and J lost 4 bases, with 12 bases between them. The CDR3 DNA reads TGTGCCAGCAGTGGAGGGACTTTTTCAGATACGCAGTATTTT. It encodes CASSGGTFSDTQYF. The full variable domain, rest sourced from reference TRBV2 and TRBJ2-3, is EPEVTQTPSHQVTQMGQEVILRCVPISNHLYFYWYRQILGQKVEFLVSFYNNEISEKSEIFDDQFSVERPDGSNFTLKIRSTKLEDSAMYFCASSGGTFSDTQYFGPGTRLTVL.

In its sample, this clone was seen once. V and J are TRBV7-2 and TRBJ1-1; no firm D call. The CDR3 contains 15 residues. In germline, CDR1 is SGHTA, CDR2 FQGNSA. The V end lost 3 bases, the J end lost 0 bases, and 11 bases lay between the germline ends. The CDR3 sequence is CASSLVTVMNTEAFF. CDR3 nucleotide sequence: TGTGCCAGCAGCTTGGTCACAGTTATGAACACTGAAGCTTTCTTT. Together with reference TRBV7-2 and TRBJ1-1, the CDR3 gives the full variable domain: GAGVSQSPSNKVTEKGKDVELRCDPISGHTALYWYRQSLGQGLEFLIYFQGNSAPDKSGLPSDRFSAERTGGSVSTLTIQRTQQEDSAVYLCASSLVTVMNTEAFFGQGTRLTVV.

The chain links TRBV6-2 or TRBV6-3 to TRBJ2-5; TRBD1 matches at 8 bases. With V trimmed by 5 bases and J by 5 bases, 7 bases remained unmatched. There are 14 residues in the CDR3. Germline CDR1 and CDR2: MNHEY and SVGEGT. The CDR3: CASSETGVRETQYF. The CDR3, as DNA: TGTGCCAGCAGTGAGACAGGGGTAAGGGAGACCCAGTACTTC.

J is TRBJ1-1 and V is TRBV5-4; maybe TRBD1 (5 bases). From germline, CDR1 is SGHNT and CDR2 YYREEE (reference sequence). There are 15 residues in the CDR3. V was clipped by 2 bases and J by 2 bases, with 13 bases between them. CDR3 region: CASSLLLDRNTEAFF. In DNA form, the CDR3 reads TGTGCCAGCAGCTTACTACTTGACAGAAACACTGAAGCTTTCTTT.

V is TRBV5-1 and J is TRBJ2-3; no definite D call. From germline, CDR1 is SGHRS and CDR2 YFSETQ. The CDR3 is 13 residues long. V lost 5 bases, J lost 1 base, and 8 bases lay in between. The DNA for the CDR3 is TGCGCCAGCAGTAGGGATGGCACAGATACGCAGTATTTT. This translates into CASSRDGTDTQYF.

V is TRBV5-1 and J is TRBJ1-3, with D uncertain. CDR1 and CDR2 from the germline V gene are SGHRS and YFSETQ. The germline V and J ends were trimmed by 3 bases and 5 bases, with 9 bases remaining between them. This CDR3 has 13 amino acids. The CDR3 DNA reads TGCGCCAGCAGCTCAGAAAACCGAAACACCATATATTTT. Protein sequence: CASSSENRNTIYF.

This clone was found once. The chain uses TRBV29-1 and TRBJ1-2; D gene uncertain. The germline V gene has CDR1 SQVTM and CDR2 ANQGSEA. V lost 7 bases, J lost 3 bases, and 9 bases lay in between. The CDR3 loop spans 11 amino acids. The CDR3 loop is CSAETYYGYTF. CDR3 sequence (DNA): TGCAGCGCAGAGACCTACTATGGCTACACCTTC.

The chain has TRBV29-1 and TRBJ1-1; maybe TRBD1 (6 bases). CDR3 length: 10 amino acids. The V gene lost 7 bases and the J gene lost 10 bases, with 13 bases spanning the gap. Looked up from germline, CDR1 is SQVTM and CDR2 is ANQGSEA. The CDR3 is CSARGGGAFF. The CDR3 region has the DNA TGCAGCGCCAGGGGAGGGGGAGCTTTCTTT.

The genes are TRBV7-2 and TRBJ1-4; D gene uncertain. Germline V gives CDR1 SGHTA, CDR2 FQGNSA. The V end lost 1 base, the J end lost 2 bases, and 8 bases lay between the germline ends. CDR3 length: 15 amino acids. The CDR3 DNA reads as TGTGCCAGCAGCTTAGTAGGAACTACTAATGAAAAACTGTTTTTT. It encodes CASSLVGTTNEKLFF.

The rearrangement links TRBV7-2 to TRBJ2-3; 7 bases match TRBD1. CDR3 length: 12 residues. Trimming cost V 8 bases and J 5 bases; bases outside gene matches: 4. Looked up from germline, CDR1 is SGHTA and CDR2 is FQGNSA. The CDR3, as DNA: TGTGCCAGCGAGGGGGCCGGAGATACGCAGTATTTT. This encodes CASEGAGDTQYF.

This CDR3 reads CASSSNSGGGETQYF. The CDR3 DNA reads as TGCGCCAGCAGCTCAAATAGCGGGGGAGGAGAGACCCAGTACTTC. This rearrangement joins TRBV5-1 to TRBJ2-5; 9 bases agree with TRBD2. Germline loops: CDR1 SGHRS, CDR2 YFSETQ. The CDR3 extends over 15 amino acids. The junction had 7 bases not matched to a gene; V was cut back by 3 bases and J by 4 bases.

The chain recombines TRBV5-1 with TRBJ1-2; tentative D call: TRBD1 (6 bases). V shed 2 bases and J shed 6 bases, with 11 bases lying between them. CDR1 SGHRS and CDR2 YFSETQ come from the germline V gene. The CDR3 is 13 amino acids. CDR3 region: CASSFPGGDGYTF. In DNA form, the CDR3 reads TGCGCCAGCAGCTTCCCTGGGGGCGATGGCTACACCTTC.

A remark on this clone: Other DNA sequences in this sample translate to the same CDR3. The V and J genes are TRBV5-6 and TRBJ1-1; no firm D call. The CDR3 totals 12 residues. Deletions cut 2 bases from V and 2 bases from J, with 4 bases between. CDR1 SGHDT and CDR2 YYEEEE come from the germline V gene. The CDR3 spells CASSFQNTEAFF. In DNA, the CDR3 is TGTGCCAGCAGCTTCCAAAACACTGAAGCTTTCTTT.